This T cell receptor beta chain was observed in a study of cytomegalovirus exposure and HLA in healthy donors. Both 60 Vbeta primers and 13 Jbeta primers went into the PCR. In the authors' methods: Later analysis identified tens of millions of unique TCR beta chains, about 12 million shared. TCRdb keeps only in-frame clones here, not all; method: immunoSEQ multiplex PCR. V and J calls and clone size come straight from that table; D and trimming were deduced from the DNA. The table lists about 270,000 clones, around 66% of them singletons. Samples came from healthy bone marrow donors. The sample comprised PBMCs. This sequence was found in a female donor in good health and CMV-seronegative.

The CDR3 spells CASSDDRGGEKLFF. Here the CDR3 DNA reads TGTGCCAGCAGCGACGACAGGGGAGGAGAAAAACTGTTTTTT. The rearrangement joins TRBV25-1 to TRBJ1-4, with 8 bases fitting TRBD1. Germline V gene data show CDR1 as MGHDK and CDR2 as SYGVNS. The CDR3 runs to 14 residues. Losses at the gene ends were 6 bases for V and 8 bases for J; bases not matched to a gene: 8.